These T cell receptor beta chains were read from a single sample in a study of shared clonotypes between healthy human individuals. The protocol was immunoSEQ multiplex PCR, while the TCRdb copy is restricted to in-frame clones and leaves out a portion. Counted here are about 2.3 million clones, about nine tenths occurring once; the ten biggest clones make up about 0.36%. The source material was naive CD4+ T cells from PBMCs. Receptors originate from a man between 18 and 29 years old in good health. Some clones in this sample may be carry-over from other donors' samples. CDR3s include the opening cysteine and the closing phenylalanine or tryptophan. A D gene is named only where the DNA matches it firmly.

V gene	D gene	J gene	CDR3 protein
TRBV6-1	NA	TRBJ1-5	CASSPGRGDGQPQHF
TRBV28	NA	TRBJ1-3	CASSFSGDGGNTIYF
TRBV28	NA	TRBJ2-7	CASTTQGYEQYF
TRBV18	NA	TRBJ1-1	CASSPQKGEVNTEAFF
TRBV29-1	TRBD1	TRBJ2-7	CSVEDLTGQGGYEQYF
TRBV6-1	NA	TRBJ2-3	CASISKHPPTDTQYF
TRBV28	NA	TRBJ1-2	CASSLRTAYGYTF
TRBV7-2	TRBD2	TRBJ2-2	CASSLAPGLAGPTGELFF
TRBV19	TRBD1	TRBJ1-1	CASTRGQTVNTEAFF
TRBV7-3	NA	TRBJ2-3	CASSPSGPYTDTQYF
TRBV5-1	TRBD2	TRBJ2-3	CASSFRASGVNTDTQYF
TRBV7-9	NA	TRBJ1-4	CASSLEVVNEKLFF
TRBV4-3	TRBD1	TRBJ2-7	CASSQDMGRGRSEQYF
TRBV18	NA	TRBJ1-5	CASSVTGSSNQPQHF
TRBV29-1	NA	TRBJ2-1	CSVARVLSYNEQFF
TRBV7-3	TRBD2	TRBJ2-1	CASSLSVSASGNEQFF
TRBV9	NA	TRBJ1-1	CASSRAGVGYTEAFF